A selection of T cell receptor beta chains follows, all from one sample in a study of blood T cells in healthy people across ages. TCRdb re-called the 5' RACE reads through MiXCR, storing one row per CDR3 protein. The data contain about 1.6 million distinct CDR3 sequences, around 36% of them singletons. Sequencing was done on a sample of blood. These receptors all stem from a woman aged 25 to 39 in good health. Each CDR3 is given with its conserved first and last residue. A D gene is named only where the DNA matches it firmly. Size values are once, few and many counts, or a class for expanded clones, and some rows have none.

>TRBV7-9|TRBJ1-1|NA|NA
CASIQDVTEEAFF
TGTGCCAGCATTCAAGATGTGACAGAAGAAGCTTTCTTT
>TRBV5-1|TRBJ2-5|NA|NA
CASSSGGGSVETQYF
TGCGCCAGCAGCTCGGGAGGGGGCTCGGTGGAGACCCAGTACTTC
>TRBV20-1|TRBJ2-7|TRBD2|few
CSAREGGGAHEQYF
TGCAGTGCTAGAGAAGGCGGGGGGGCCCACGAGCAGTACTTC
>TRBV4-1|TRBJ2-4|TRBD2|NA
CASSQPTSGLAKNIQYF
TGCGCCAGCAGCCAACCGACTAGCGGGTTAGCCAAAAACATTCAGTACTTC
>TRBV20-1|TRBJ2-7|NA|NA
CSPAGDRQYF
TGCAGCCCCGCCGGGGATCGGCAGTACTTC
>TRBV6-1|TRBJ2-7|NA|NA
CASSTGSAHEQYF
TGTGCCAGCAGTACAGGATCTGCCCACGAGCAGTACTTC
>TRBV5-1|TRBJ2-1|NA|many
CASSPRVGTSKSGEQFF
TGCGCCAGCAGCCCCCGGGTTGGGACATCGAAGTCCGGTGAGCAGTTCTTC
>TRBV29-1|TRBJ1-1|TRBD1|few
CSAGQGTNTEAFF
TGCAGCGCTGGACAGGGAACCAACACTGAAGCTTTCTTT
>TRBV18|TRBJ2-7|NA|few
CASSPIRGGGEQYF
TGTGCCAGCTCACCAATTAGGGGGGGCGGCGAGCAGTACTTC
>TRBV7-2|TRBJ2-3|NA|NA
CASSILLVNPDTQYF
TGTGCCAGCAGCATACTACTAGTAAATCCAGATACGCAGTATTTT